Listed below are T cell receptor beta chains from one sample, sequenced in a study of tumor T cells in aggressive B-cell lymphoma. Only in-frame clones appear in the TCRdb table, and some are missing; sequencing was by immunoSEQ multiplex PCR. Here the sample spans 5,000 or so clones, around 87% being singletons. The sequencing sample was made of tumor tissue. The receptors were sampled from an adult with diffuse large B cell lymphoma. CDR3s include the opening cysteine and the closing phenylalanine or tryptophan. The order of the fields is D gene, clone size, V gene, J gene, CDR3 DNA, CDR3 protein. D genes are given only for firm matches. Clone size appears in some rows only: once, few, many, or a class for an expanded clone.

D: -; size: -; V: TRBV4-2; J: TRBJ1-1; DNA: TGTGCCAGCAGCCGGAGTACGGGGTGGACTGAAGCTTTCTTT; CDR3: CASSRSTGWTEAFF
D: -; size: -; V: TRBV6-1; J: TRBJ1-2; DNA: TGTGCCAGCAGTCCCGGGCCCTGGGAGGGCTACACCTTC; CDR3: CASSPGPWEGYTF
D: TRBD2; size: -; V: TRBV10-2; J: TRBJ2-7; DNA: TGCGCCAGCAGTGAGTCGGAAACTAACGGGGGGTTCTACGAGCAGTACTTC; CDR3: CASSESETNGGFYEQYF
D: TRBD2; size: -; V: TRBV11-2; J: TRBJ2-3; DNA: TGTACCAGCAGCTTAACACGAGGGAGCGGGGTGACAGATACGCAGTATTTT; CDR3: CTSSLTRGSGVTDTQYF
D: -; size: -; V: TRBV11-2; J: TRBJ2-7; DNA: TGTGCCAGCAGCTGGGGAGTCTACGAGCAGTACTTC; CDR3: CASSWGVYEQYF
D: -; size: -; V: TRBV21-1; J: TRBJ1-4; DNA: TGTGCCAGCAGCAAAGAAAACGGCGGAAAACTGTTTTTT; CDR3: CASSKENGGKLFF
D: -; size: -; V: TRBV5-1; J: TRBJ2-2; DNA: TGCGCCAGCAGGATCGGACTGGATTTCACCGGGGAGCTGTTTTTT; CDR3: CASRIGLDFTGELFF
D: TRBD1; size: -; V: TRBV19; J: TRBJ2-1; DNA: TGTGCCAGTACGGACAGGGGGCGGAATGAGCAGTTCTTC; CDR3: CASTDRGRNEQFF
D: -; size: -; V: TRBV29-1; J: TRBJ1-1; DNA: TGCAGCGTGGACACGAACACTGAAGCTTTCTTT; CDR3: CSVDTNTEAFF
D: -; size: -; V: TRBV7-9; J: TRBJ2-1; DNA: TGTGCCAGCAGCTTAGTGGGGGGTATATACAATGAGCAGTTCTTC; CDR3: CASSLVGGIYNEQFF
D: -; size: -; V: TRBV6-1; J: TRBJ1-2; DNA: TGTGCCAGCAGTGATGACTATGGTGGTAACTATGGCTACACCTTC; CDR3: CASSDDYGGNYGYTF
D: TRBD1; size: -; V: TRBV7-9; J: TRBJ1-1; DNA: TGTGCCAGCAGGGACAGGGGATTTCCTGAAGCTTTCTTT; CDR3: CASRDRGFPEAFF
D: TRBD2; size: -; V: TRBV4-2; J: TRBJ2-1; DNA: TGTGCCAGCAGCCGAACCGGTAGCGGGGCCGGCAATGAGCAGTTCTTC; CDR3: CASSRTGSGAGNEQFF
D: -; size: -; V: TRBV21-1; J: TRBJ2-7; DNA: TGTGCCAGCAGCAAAGAGGGGGCGTCGGATCAGTACTTC; CDR3: CASSKEGASDQYF
D: TRBD1; size: -; V: TRBV9; J: TRBJ1-6; DNA: TGTGCCAGCAGCGGGGGACAGGACATTTCACCCCTCCACTTT; CDR3: CASSGGQDISPLHF
D: -; size: -; V: TRBV7-8; J: TRBJ1-1; DNA: TGTGCCAGCAGCTTAGAGTCGGGCAGGGGATTAGCCACTGAAGCTTTCTTT; CDR3: CASSLESGRGLATEAFF
D: -; size: -; V: TRBV11-2; J: TRBJ1-6; DNA: TGTGCCAGCAGCGGCCAACCGTCACCCCTCCACTTT; CDR3: CASSGQPSPLHF
D: TRBD1; size: few; V: TRBV28; J: TRBJ2-2; DNA: TGTGCCAGCAGTACAGGGGGCTTGGAGCTGTTTTTT; CDR3: CASSTGGLELFF
D: -; size: -; V: TRBV6-4; J: TRBJ2-3; DNA: TGTGCCAGCAGCCAACAGGGCTCGCCTAGCACAGATACGCAGTATTTT; CDR3: CASSQQGSPSTDTQYF
D: -; size: few; V: TRBV7-3; J: TRBJ2-5; DNA: TGTGCCAGCAGCCCCGGGGGTGGGGTACAAGAGACCCAGTACTTC; CDR3: CASSPGGGVQETQYF
D: TRBD1; size: -; V: TRBV18; J: TRBJ2-2; DNA: TGTGCCAGCTCCCTATGGACAGGCCGCAAAGCCGGGGAGCTGTTTTTT; CDR3: CASSLWTGRKAGELFF
D: -; size: -; V: TRBV11-3; J: TRBJ2-1; DNA: TGTGCCAGCAGCTTAGAGTCTGGGGGCGGGAATGAGCAGTTCTTC; CDR3: CASSLESGGGNEQFF
D: -; size: -; V: TRBV5-6; J: TRBJ2-1; DNA: TGTGCCAGCAGCTTGGGGGGCCTACGAGAGCAGTTCTTC; CDR3: CASSLGGLREQFF
D: TRBD2; size: once; V: TRBV11-3; J: TRBJ2-3; DNA: TGTGCCAGCAGCCCCACTAGCGTGGGCACAGATACGCAGTATTTT; CDR3: CASSPTSVGTDTQYF
D: TRBD1; size: once; V: TRBV29-1; J: TRBJ1-6; DNA: TGCAGCGTGCAGGGGGCGGGTAATAATTCACCCCTCCACTTT; CDR3: CSVQGAGNNSPLHF
D: TRBD1; size: -; V: TRBV7-2; J: TRBJ1-2; DNA: TGTGCCAGCAGCTCCGCACAGGGGGCAATCTATGGCTACACCTTC; CDR3: CASSSAQGAIYGYTF
D: TRBD1; size: -; V: TRBV4-3; J: TRBJ1-1; DNA: TGCGCCAGCAGCCATAGGACAGGGATGAACACTGAAGCTTTCTTT; CDR3: CASSHRTGMNTEAFF
D: TRBD1; size: -; V: TRBV6-5; J: TRBJ2-3; DNA: TGTGCCAGCAGCTCAGGGGGCGGGACAGATACGCAGTATTTT; CDR3: CASSSGGGTDTQYF
D: TRBD1; size: -; V: TRBV9; J: TRBJ1-2; DNA: TGTGCCAGCAGCCGACAGGGCCTTGGTTCTAACTATGGCTACACCTTC; CDR3: CASSRQGLGSNYGYTF
D: TRBD2; size: -; V: TRBV4-3; J: TRBJ2-1; DNA: TGCGCCAGCAGCCAAGATAGTTTGGCGGGGGGACACAATGAGCAGTTCTTC; CDR3: CASSQDSLAGGHNEQFF
D: -; size: -; V: TRBV21-1; J: TRBJ1-5; DNA: TGTGCCAGCAGAGCGGGCAGGTTAGGGTGCAATCAGCCCCAGCATTTT; CDR3: CASRAGRLGCNQPQHF
D: TRBD2; size: -; V: TRBV5-1; J: TRBJ2-1; DNA: TGCGCCAGCAGCTTCGGGGGGGCCTCTAGCAATGAGCAGTTCTTC; CDR3: CASSFGGASSNEQFF
D: TRBD1; size: -; V: TRBV5-1; J: TRBJ2-2; DNA: TGCGCCAGCAGCTTCGGACAGGGGGCGATCGGGGAGCTGTTTTTT; CDR3: CASSFGQGAIGELFF
D: TRBD1; size: -; V: TRBV6-1; J: TRBJ1-1; DNA: TGTGCCAGCAATCTCGACAGGGGCGGCACTGAAGCTTTCTTT; CDR3: CASNLDRGGTEAFF
D: -; size: -; V: TRBV10-3; J: TRBJ2-7; DNA: TGTGCCATCAGTGAAGCGACAGGCATGGGGGAGCAGTACTTC; CDR3: CAISEATGMGEQYF
D: TRBD1; size: -; V: TRBV9; J: TRBJ2-7; DNA: TGTGCCAGCAGCCCACCCGGGACAGGGTCCGCCGAGCAGTACTTC; CDR3: CASSPPGTGSAEQYF
D: -; size: -; V: TRBV7-2; J: TRBJ1-3; DNA: TGTGCCAGCAGCCCCGACAGCTCTGGAAACACCATATATTTT; CDR3: CASSPDSSGNTIYF
D: -; size: -; V: TRBV18; J: TRBJ1-1; DNA: TGTGCCAGCTCTCTTGGACAAGGGGCGAACACTGAAGCTTTCTTT; CDR3: CASSLGQGANTEAFF
D: TRBD1; size: few; V: TRBV5-1; J: TRBJ1-1; DNA: TGCGCCAGCAGGATTTACAGGGGGCGCACTGAAGCTTTCTTT; CDR3: CASRIYRGRTEAFF
D: -; size: -; V: TRBV19; J: TRBJ2-5; DNA: TGTGCCAGTAGTAGAGGTGCTATAGGGACCCAGTACTTC; CDR3: CASSRGAIGTQYF
D: TRBD1; size: -; V: TRBV5-4; J: TRBJ1-2; DNA: TGTGCCAGCAGCAGCTCAGGGGGTTGGAGCTATGGCTACACCTTC; CDR3: CASSSSGGWSYGYTF
D: TRBD1; size: -; V: TRBV11-1; J: TRBJ2-3; DNA: TGTGCCAGCAGTTCCGGGACAGGAAGCACAGATACGCAGTATTTT; CDR3: CASSSGTGSTDTQYF
D: -; size: -; V: TRBV7-8; J: TRBJ2-3; DNA: TGTGCCAGCAGCTACACAGACACAGATACGCAGTATTTT; CDR3: CASSYTDTDTQYF
D: -; size: -; V: TRBV2; J: TRBJ1-5; DNA: TGTGCCAGCAGGGGGACTGCGATGAGCAATCAGCCCCAGCATTTT; CDR3: CASRGTAMSNQPQHF
D: TRBD1; size: -; V: TRBV6-5; J: TRBJ1-5; DNA: TGTGCCAGCAGTCCCCGGGACAGGGGGAATGGAGCCCAGCATTTT; CDR3: CASSPRDRGNGAQHF
D: -; size: -; V: TRBV19; J: TRBJ1-4; DNA: TGTGCCAGTAGTCCGCCCAGCTGGACAAGGAATGAAAAACTGTTTTTT; CDR3: CASSPPSWTRNEKLFF
D: -; size: -; V: TRBV4-3; J: TRBJ1-4; DNA: TGCGCCAGCAGCCAAGATTCAGGTGAAAAACTGTTTTTT; CDR3: CASSQDSGEKLFF
D: TRBD1; size: -; V: TRBV2; J: TRBJ1-1; DNA: TGTGCCAGCAATTTTGACAGGGGAAACACTGAAGCTTTCTTT; CDR3: CASNFDRGNTEAFF
D: TRBD2; size: -; V: TRBV4-2; J: TRBJ2-2; DNA: TGTGCCAGCAGCCAAGTGAATAGCGGGGGGCGAAAGAACACCGGGGAGCTGTTTTTT; CDR3: CASSQVNSGGRKNTGELFF
D: -; size: -; V: TRBV7-2; J: TRBJ2-2; DNA: TGTGCCAGCAGCTCAACAGCGGGTCTAGGCATCGGGGAGCTGTTTTTT; CDR3: CASSSTAGLGIGELFF
D: -; size: -; V: TRBV28; J: TRBJ1-2; DNA: TGTGCCAGCAGTTTGGCCCCCCACTATGGCTACACCTTC; CDR3: CASSLAPHYGYTF